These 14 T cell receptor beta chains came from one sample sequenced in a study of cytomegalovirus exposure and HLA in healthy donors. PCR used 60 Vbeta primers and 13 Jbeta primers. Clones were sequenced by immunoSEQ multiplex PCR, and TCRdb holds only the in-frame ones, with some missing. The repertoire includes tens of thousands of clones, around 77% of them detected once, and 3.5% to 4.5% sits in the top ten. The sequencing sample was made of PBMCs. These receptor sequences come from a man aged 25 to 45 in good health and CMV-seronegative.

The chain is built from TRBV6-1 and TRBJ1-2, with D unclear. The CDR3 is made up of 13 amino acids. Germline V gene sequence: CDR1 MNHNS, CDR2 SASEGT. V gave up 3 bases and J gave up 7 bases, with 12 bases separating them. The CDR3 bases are TGTGCCAGCAGTGAGGTCGCCGGGTTTGGCTACACCTTC. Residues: CASSEVAGFGYTF.

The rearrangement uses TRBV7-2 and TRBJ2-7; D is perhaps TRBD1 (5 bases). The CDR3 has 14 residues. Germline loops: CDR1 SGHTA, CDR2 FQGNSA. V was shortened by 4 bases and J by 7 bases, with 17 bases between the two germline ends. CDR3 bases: TGTGCCAGCAGCTCGTTTCAGGGTCGAAGGGAGCAGTACTTC. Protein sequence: CASSSFQGRREQYF.

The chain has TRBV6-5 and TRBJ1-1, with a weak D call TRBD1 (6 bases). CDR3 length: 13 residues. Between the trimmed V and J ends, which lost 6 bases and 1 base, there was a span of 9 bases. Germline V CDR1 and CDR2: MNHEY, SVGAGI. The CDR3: CASRWTENTEAFF. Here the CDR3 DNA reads TGTGCCAGCAGATGGACAGAGAACACTGAAGCTTTCTTT.

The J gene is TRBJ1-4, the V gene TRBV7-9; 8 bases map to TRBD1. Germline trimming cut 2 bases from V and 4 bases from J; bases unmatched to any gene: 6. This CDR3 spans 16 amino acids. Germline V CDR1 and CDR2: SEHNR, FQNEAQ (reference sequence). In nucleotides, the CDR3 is TGTGCCAGCAGCTTACCCGACAGGGGACATAATGAAAAACTGTTTTTT. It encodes CASSLPDRGHNEKLFF. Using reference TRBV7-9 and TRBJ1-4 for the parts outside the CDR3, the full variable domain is DTGVSQNPRHKITKRGQNVTFRCDPISEHNRLYWYRQTLGQGPEFLTYFQNEAQLEKSRLLSDRFSAERPKGSFSTLEIQRTEQGDSAMYLCASSLPDRGHNEKLFFGSGTQLSVL.

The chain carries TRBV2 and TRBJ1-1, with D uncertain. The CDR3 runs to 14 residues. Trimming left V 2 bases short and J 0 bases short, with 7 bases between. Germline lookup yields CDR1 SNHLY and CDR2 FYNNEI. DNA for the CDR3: TGTGCCAGCAGTGAATCCGGGGTGAACACTGAAGCTTTCTTT. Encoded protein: CASSESGVNTEAFF. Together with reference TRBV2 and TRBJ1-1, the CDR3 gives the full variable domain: EPEVTQTPSHQVTQMGQEVILRCVPISNHLYFYWYRQILGQKVEFLVSFYNNEISEKSEIFDDQFSVERPDGSNFTLKIRSTKLEDSAMYFCASSESGVNTEAFFGQGTRLTVV.

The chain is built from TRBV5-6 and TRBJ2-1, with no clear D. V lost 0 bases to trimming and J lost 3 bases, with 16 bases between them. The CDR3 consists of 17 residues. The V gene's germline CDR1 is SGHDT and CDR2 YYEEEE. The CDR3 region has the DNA TGTGCCAGCAGCTTGGTGGCCCCCTTCCTTGACTACAATGAGCAGTTCTTC. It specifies CASSLVAPFLDYNEQFF. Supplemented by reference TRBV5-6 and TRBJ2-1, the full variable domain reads DAGVTQSPTHLIKTRGQQVTLRCSPKSGHDTVSWYQQALGQGPQFIFQYYEEEERQRGNFPDRFSGHQFPNYSSELNVNALLLGDSALYLCASSLVAPFLDYNEQFFGPGTRLTVL.

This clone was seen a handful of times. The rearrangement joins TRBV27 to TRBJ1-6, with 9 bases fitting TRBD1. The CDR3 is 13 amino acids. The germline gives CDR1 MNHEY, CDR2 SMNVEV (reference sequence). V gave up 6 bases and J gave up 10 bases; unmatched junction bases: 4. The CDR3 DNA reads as TGTGCCAGCAGGTGGGACAGGGCCTCACCCCTCCACTTT. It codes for CASRWDRASPLHF.

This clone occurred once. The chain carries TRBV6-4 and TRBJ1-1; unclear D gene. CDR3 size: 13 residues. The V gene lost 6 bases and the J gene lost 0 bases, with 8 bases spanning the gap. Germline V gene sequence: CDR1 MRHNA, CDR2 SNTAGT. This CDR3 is CASRTTLNTEAFF. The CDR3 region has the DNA TGTGCCAGCAGGACGACTTTGAACACTGAAGCTTTCTTT.

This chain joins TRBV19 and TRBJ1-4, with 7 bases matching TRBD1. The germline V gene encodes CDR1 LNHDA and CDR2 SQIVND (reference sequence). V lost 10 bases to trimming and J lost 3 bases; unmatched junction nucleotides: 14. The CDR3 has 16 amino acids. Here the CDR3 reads CAIGEGTVRANEKLFF. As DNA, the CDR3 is TGTGCCATTGGAGAGGGGACAGTACGGGCTAATGAAAAACTGTTTTTT.

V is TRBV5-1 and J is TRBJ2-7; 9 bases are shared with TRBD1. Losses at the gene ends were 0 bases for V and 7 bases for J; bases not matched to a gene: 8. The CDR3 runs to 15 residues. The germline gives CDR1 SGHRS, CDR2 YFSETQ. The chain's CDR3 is CASSLEQGAAEEQYF. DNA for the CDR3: TGCGCCAGCAGCTTGGAACAGGGGGCGGCGGAGGAGCAGTACTTC.

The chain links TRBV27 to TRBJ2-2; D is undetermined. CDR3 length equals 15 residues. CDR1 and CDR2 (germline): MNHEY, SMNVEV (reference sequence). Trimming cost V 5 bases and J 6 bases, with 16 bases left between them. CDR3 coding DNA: TGTGCCAGCAGTCAAAATAACGCCCGAGCCGGGGAGCTGTTTTTT. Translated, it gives CASSQNNARAGELFF.

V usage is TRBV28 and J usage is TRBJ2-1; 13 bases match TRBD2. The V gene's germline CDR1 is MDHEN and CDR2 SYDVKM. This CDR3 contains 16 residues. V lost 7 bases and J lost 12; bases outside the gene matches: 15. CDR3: CASINRGLAGYQGQFF. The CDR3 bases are TGTGCCAGCATCAACAGGGGACTAGCGGGATATCAGGGGCAGTTCTTC.

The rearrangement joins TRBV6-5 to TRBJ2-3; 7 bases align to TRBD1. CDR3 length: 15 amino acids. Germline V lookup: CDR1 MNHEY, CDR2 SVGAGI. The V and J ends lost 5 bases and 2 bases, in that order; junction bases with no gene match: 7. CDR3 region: CASSPTGMATDTQYF. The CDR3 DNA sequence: TGTGCCAGCAGTCCGACAGGGATGGCCACAGATACGCAGTATTTT.

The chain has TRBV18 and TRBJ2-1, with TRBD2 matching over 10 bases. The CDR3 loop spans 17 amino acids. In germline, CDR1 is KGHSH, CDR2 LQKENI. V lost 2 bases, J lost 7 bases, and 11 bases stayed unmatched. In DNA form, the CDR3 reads TGTGCCAGCTCACCAGGGGCTAGCGGGAGATTTTTGAATGAGCAGTTCTTC. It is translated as CASSPGASGRFLNEQFF.